This T cell receptor beta chain was recovered during a study of blood T cell repertoires in COVID-19. The overall study: The samples span acute and convalescent COVID-19 from the United States, Italy and Spain.

Germline CDR1 SGHRS, CDR2 YFSETQ. CDR3 size: 17 residues. V dropped 0 bases and J dropped 0 bases, with 13 bases sitting between them. Some clones are missing from TCRdb's copy, which holds only in-frame ones; the method was immunoSEQ multiplex PCR. The table records fewer than 450,000 clones, approximately 88% of them present only once. This receptor was obtained from a woman aged 40 to 50 with acute COVID-19. What was sequenced was PBMCs or T cells enriched from blood (not recorded which). The chain joins TRBV5-1 to TRBJ2-1, with D possibly TRBD2 on 5 matching bases. In nucleotides, the CDR3 is TGCGCCAGCAGCTTGGGACTACGCACCAGCTCCTACAATGAGCAGTTCTTC. It yields the protein CASSLGLRTSSYNEQFF.